These T cell receptor beta chains were read from a single sample in a study of blood T cell repertoires in COVID-19. Assay: immunoSEQ multiplex PCR; the TCRdb copy retains only in-frame clones and omits some. The sample records nearly 350,000 clones, about 90% being singletons. Sequencing was performed on peripheral blood. The receptors here all came from a woman under 30 who had recovered from COVID-19. Both conserved end residues are part of each CDR3. The order of the fields is clone size, V gene, D gene, J gene, CDR3 DNA, CDR3 protein. D genes are given only for firm matches. Clone size is not always given. Where it is, it says once, few, many or a class for expanded clones.

clone_size: NA; v_call: TRBV25-1; d_call: TRBD1; j_call: TRBJ1-1; cdr3_nt: TGTGCCAGTACGGGACAGGGCGGGAGGAACACTGAAGCTTTCTTT; cdr3_aa: CASTGQGGRNTEAFF
clone_size: NA; v_call: TRBV11-3; d_call: NA; j_call: TRBJ2-3; cdr3_nt: TGTGCCAGCAGCTCCGCGGGGCAGGGCCCAGATACGCAGTATTTT; cdr3_aa: CASSSAGQGPDTQYF
clone_size: NA; v_call: TRBV4-1; d_call: NA; j_call: TRBJ2-1; cdr3_nt: TGCGCCAGCAGCCAAGAAAGTCTAGCGTCATACAATGAGCAGTTCTTC; cdr3_aa: CASSQESLASYNEQFF
clone_size: NA; v_call: TRBV7-9; d_call: NA; j_call: TRBJ1-2; cdr3_nt: TGTGCCAGCAGCTTACCGGAGGAGGTGTGGGCCTATGGCTACACCTTC; cdr3_aa: CASSLPEEVWAYGYTF
clone_size: NA; v_call: TRBV4-1; d_call: NA; j_call: TRBJ1-2; cdr3_nt: TGCGCCAGCAGCCAAACTCAGGGTGGGCATGGTGGCTACACCTTC; cdr3_aa: CASSQTQGGHGGYTF
clone_size: NA; v_call: TRBV6-4; d_call: TRBD2; j_call: TRBJ2-3; cdr3_nt: TGTGCCTGCGTAAGCATAGCGGGCCGGCAGGCAGATACGCAGTATTTT; cdr3_aa: CACVSIAGRQADTQYF
clone_size: NA; v_call: TRBV6-1; d_call: NA; j_call: TRBJ1-4; cdr3_nt: TGTGCCAGCAGTGAATTAGCCGGATTCAATGAAAAACTGTTTTTT; cdr3_aa: CASSELAGFNEKLFF
clone_size: NA; v_call: TRBV6-2/TRBV6-3; d_call: TRBD1; j_call: TRBJ1-5; cdr3_nt: TGTGCCAGCAGTTACTCGAAGGGGACAGCAAATCAGCCCCAGCATTTT; cdr3_aa: CASSYSKGTANQPQHF
clone_size: NA; v_call: TRBV6-6; d_call: NA; j_call: TRBJ1-1; cdr3_nt: TGTGCCAGCAGTTACTACAAGATGGCGGGAGGGACTGAAGCTTTCTTT; cdr3_aa: CASSYYKMAGGTEAFF
clone_size: NA; v_call: TRBV9; d_call: TRBD2; j_call: TRBJ2-3; cdr3_nt: TGTGCCAGCAGCGCCCTACTAGCGGGAGGTACAGATACGCAGTATTTT; cdr3_aa: CASSALLAGGTDTQYF
clone_size: NA; v_call: TRBV7-9; d_call: TRBD2; j_call: TRBJ2-3; cdr3_nt: TGTGCCAGCAGCTTACCGACCGGGACTAGGGACGCAGATACGCAGTATTTT; cdr3_aa: CASSLPTGTRDADTQYF
clone_size: NA; v_call: TRBV28; d_call: TRBD1; j_call: TRBJ1-2; cdr3_nt: TGTGCCAGCAGTTTACCGACGGGACAGAGCTATGGCTACACCTTC; cdr3_aa: CASSLPTGQSYGYTF
clone_size: NA; v_call: TRBV11-3; d_call: NA; j_call: TRBJ1-1; cdr3_nt: TGTGCCAGCAGCTTAGGCGTCGGGGGTCCGAACACTGAAGCTTTCTTT; cdr3_aa: CASSLGVGGPNTEAFF
clone_size: NA; v_call: TRBV20-1; d_call: NA; j_call: TRBJ2-1; cdr3_nt: TGCAGTGCTTCCCTATACAATGAGCAGTTCTTC; cdr3_aa: CSASLYNEQFF
clone_size: NA; v_call: TRBV9; d_call: TRBD1; j_call: TRBJ2-5; cdr3_nt: TGTGCCAGCAGCAAGACAGGGGGACAAGAGACCCAGTACTTC; cdr3_aa: CASSKTGGQETQYF
clone_size: NA; v_call: TRBV7-2; d_call: NA; j_call: TRBJ1-4; cdr3_nt: TGTGCCAGCAGCTTAATCGCGGCCGGAATCGAAGGACTGTTTTTT; cdr3_aa: CASSLIAAGIEGLFF
clone_size: once; v_call: TRBV10-3; d_call: TRBD1; j_call: TRBJ2-2; cdr3_nt: TGTGCCATCAGTGAGATGAGGGGGCGCGGCACCGGGGAGCTGTTTTTT; cdr3_aa: CAISEMRGRGTGELFF
clone_size: NA; v_call: TRBV20-1; d_call: NA; j_call: TRBJ2-5; cdr3_nt: TGCAGTGCTAGTTCAGGACAGCAATACCAAGAGACCCAGTACTTC; cdr3_aa: CSASSGQQYQETQYF
clone_size: NA; v_call: TRBV7-2; d_call: NA; j_call: TRBJ2-1; cdr3_nt: TGTGCCAGCAGCCCCATCGCGACCTACAATGAGCAGTTCTTC; cdr3_aa: CASSPIATYNEQFF
clone_size: NA; v_call: TRBV12-5; d_call: NA; j_call: TRBJ1-1; cdr3_nt: TGTGCTAGTGGTTTGGTAATTAGGGGTCTCACTGAAGCTTTCTTT; cdr3_aa: CASGLVIRGLTEAFF
clone_size: NA; v_call: TRBV4-3; d_call: NA; j_call: TRBJ2-3; cdr3_nt: TGCGCCAGCAGCCAAGATAATGGAGGGGCCTTGGATACGCAGTATTTT; cdr3_aa: CASSQDNGGALDTQYF
clone_size: NA; v_call: TRBV5-4; d_call: TRBD2; j_call: TRBJ2-2; cdr3_nt: TGTGCCAGCAGCTTGGCGGGGGCTAGCGGGAGTGGAACCGGGGAGCTGTTTTTT; cdr3_aa: CASSLAGASGSGTGELFF
clone_size: NA; v_call: TRBV6-2/TRBV6-3; d_call: NA; j_call: TRBJ2-1; cdr3_nt: TGTGCCAGCAGTTACCTAGGCGGGCAATCCTACAATGAGCAGTTCTTC; cdr3_aa: CASSYLGGQSYNEQFF
clone_size: NA; v_call: TRBV5-1; d_call: NA; j_call: TRBJ2-2; cdr3_nt: TGCGCCAGCAGCCCCGAGGGGAACACCGGGGAGCTGTTTTTT; cdr3_aa: CASSPEGNTGELFF
clone_size: NA; v_call: TRBV4-3; d_call: NA; j_call: TRBJ1-6; cdr3_nt: TGCGCCAGCAGCCAAGATGTGGTGGGGCGCACCTATAATTCACCCCTCCACTTT; cdr3_aa: CASSQDVVGRTYNSPLHF
clone_size: NA; v_call: TRBV5-1; d_call: NA; j_call: TRBJ2-1; cdr3_nt: TGCGCCAGCAGCTTGTCAAGAACAGGGAACACTGAGCAGTTCTTC; cdr3_aa: CASSLSRTGNTEQFF
clone_size: NA; v_call: TRBV7-2; d_call: TRBD2; j_call: TRBJ2-3; cdr3_nt: TGTGCCAGCAGCCCTCGTCCCGGGACTAGCACCGATACGCAGTATTTT; cdr3_aa: CASSPRPGTSTDTQYF
clone_size: NA; v_call: TRBV25-1; d_call: TRBD1; j_call: TRBJ2-1; cdr3_nt: TGTGCCAGCAGTGAATCGACAGGGTCTCCCTACAATGAGCAGTTCTTC; cdr3_aa: CASSESTGSPYNEQFF
clone_size: NA; v_call: TRBV5-6; d_call: TRBD1; j_call: TRBJ1-2; cdr3_nt: TGTGCCAGCAGCGGGACAGGGCGAAATTCGGGTTACACCTTC; cdr3_aa: CASSGTGRNSGYTF
clone_size: NA; v_call: TRBV7-9; d_call: NA; j_call: TRBJ2-2; cdr3_nt: TGTGCCAGCAGCTTAGGTTATAACACCGGGGAGCTGTTTTTT; cdr3_aa: CASSLGYNTGELFF
clone_size: NA; v_call: TRBV18; d_call: TRBD2; j_call: TRBJ2-2; cdr3_nt: TGTGCCAGCTGCTGCCAGGGTGGCGGGAGATCGAACACCGGGGAGCTGTTTTTT; cdr3_aa: CASCCQGGGRSNTGELFF
clone_size: once; v_call: TRBV5-6; d_call: NA; j_call: TRBJ1-1; cdr3_nt: TGTGCCAGCAGCTTGGGTGACATTCCCCCTGAAGCTTTCTTT; cdr3_aa: CASSLGDIPPEAFF
clone_size: NA; v_call: TRBV6-2/TRBV6-3; d_call: TRBD2; j_call: TRBJ2-5; cdr3_nt: TGTGCCAGCAGCCGCGGACTAGCACAGGAGACCCAGTACTTC; cdr3_aa: CASSRGLAQETQYF
clone_size: NA; v_call: TRBV13; d_call: NA; j_call: TRBJ1-1; cdr3_nt: TGTGCCAGCAGCTTATGGGACTTACGTGGGAACACTGAAGCTTTCTTT; cdr3_aa: CASSLWDLRGNTEAFF
clone_size: NA; v_call: TRBV11-2; d_call: TRBD1; j_call: TRBJ1-2; cdr3_nt: TGTGCCAGCAGCCTGCGGGACAGCCCTAACTATGGCTACACCTTC; cdr3_aa: CASSLRDSPNYGYTF
clone_size: once; v_call: TRBV10-3; d_call: NA; j_call: TRBJ2-6; cdr3_nt: TGTGCCATCAGTGAGTTACAAGGGAGGACTGGGGCCAACGTCCTGACTTTC; cdr3_aa: CAISELQGRTGANVLTF
clone_size: NA; v_call: TRBV4-1; d_call: NA; j_call: TRBJ2-2; cdr3_nt: TGCGCCAGCAGCCAAGGGACTTCTAACACCGGGGAGCTGTTTTTT; cdr3_aa: CASSQGTSNTGELFF
clone_size: NA; v_call: TRBV5-5; d_call: TRBD1; j_call: TRBJ1-3; cdr3_nt: TGTGCCAGCAGCTGGGACAGGACAACTGGAAACACCATATATTTT; cdr3_aa: CASSWDRTTGNTIYF
clone_size: NA; v_call: TRBV5-1; d_call: NA; j_call: TRBJ1-3; cdr3_nt: TGCGCCAGTAGCGAGCGGGAGGGAAGCTCTGGAAACACCATATATTTT; cdr3_aa: CASSEREGSSGNTIYF
clone_size: NA; v_call: TRBV6-1; d_call: TRBD1; j_call: TRBJ1-2; cdr3_nt: TGTGCCAGCAGTGATTCCGGGACAGACTATGGCTACACCTTC; cdr3_aa: CASSDSGTDYGYTF
clone_size: few; v_call: TRBV21-1; d_call: NA; j_call: TRBJ1-2; cdr3_nt: TGTGCCAGCAGCAAAGCGCTTGGGCTGCCCAATGGCTACACCTTC; cdr3_aa: CASSKALGLPNGYTF
clone_size: NA; v_call: TRBV19; d_call: NA; j_call: TRBJ1-1; cdr3_nt: TGTGCCAGTAGTATAGATCTCACATTTGACACTGAAGCTTTCTTT; cdr3_aa: CASSIDLTFDTEAFF